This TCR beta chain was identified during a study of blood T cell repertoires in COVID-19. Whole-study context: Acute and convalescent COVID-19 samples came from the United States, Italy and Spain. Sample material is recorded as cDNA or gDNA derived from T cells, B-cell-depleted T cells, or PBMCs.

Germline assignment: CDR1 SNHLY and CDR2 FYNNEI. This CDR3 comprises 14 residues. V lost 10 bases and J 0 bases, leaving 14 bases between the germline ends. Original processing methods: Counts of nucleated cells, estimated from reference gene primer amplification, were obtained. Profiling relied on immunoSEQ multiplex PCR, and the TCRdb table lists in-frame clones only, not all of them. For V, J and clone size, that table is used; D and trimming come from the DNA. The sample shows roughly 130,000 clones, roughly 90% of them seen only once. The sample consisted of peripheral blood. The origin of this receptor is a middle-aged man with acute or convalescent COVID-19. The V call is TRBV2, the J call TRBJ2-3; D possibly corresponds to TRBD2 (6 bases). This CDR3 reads CATPGGASTDTQYF. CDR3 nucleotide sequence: TGTGCCACCCCAGGAGGGGCGAGCACAGATACGCAGTATTTT.